One T cell receptor beta chain is described in this entry. These data belong to a study of metastatic and nonmetastatic thyroid tumors. Study information: Comparison of repertoires was carried out across blood and tumor or nodule tissue from malignant and benign thyroid patients.

TCRdb re-clonotyped the PCR reads through MiXCR. The sample lists roughly 30,000 clones, roughly a sixth seen once, with 6.9% in the top ten. Ahead of thyroid surgery, no patient had received treatment of any kind. Trimming took 0 bases from V and 10 from J, leaving 16 bases between them. Germline-derived CDR1 and CDR2 are SGHRS and YFSETQ. The CDR3 contains 14 residues. The rearrangement links TRBV5-1 to TRBJ1-1, with a tentative D call TRBD1 (6 bases). Sample: blood. This sequence was found in a female donor with papillary thyroid cancer or a benign thyroid nodule (not recorded which). Some clones in this sample may be carry-over from other donors' samples. In DNA, the CDR3 is TGCGCCAGCAGCTTGGAGGAGGGGGTAATAAGAGCTTTCTTT. Protein sequence: CASSLEEGVIRAFF.